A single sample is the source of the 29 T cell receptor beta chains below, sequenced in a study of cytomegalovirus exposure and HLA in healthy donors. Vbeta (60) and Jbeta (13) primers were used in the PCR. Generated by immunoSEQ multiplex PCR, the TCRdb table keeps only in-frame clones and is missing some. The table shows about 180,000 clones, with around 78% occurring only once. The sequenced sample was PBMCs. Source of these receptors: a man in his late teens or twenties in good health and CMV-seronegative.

The DNA for the CDR3 is TGCAGCGTCAAACAGGTATCCTACGAGCAGTACTTC. The encoded protein is CSVKQVSYEQYF. The chain recombines TRBV29-1 with TRBJ2-7; tentative D call: TRBD1 (5 bases). V gave up 6 bases and J gave up 1 base, with 10 bases separating them. The CDR3 length is 12 residues. Looked up from germline, CDR1 is SQVTM and CDR2 is ANQGSEA.

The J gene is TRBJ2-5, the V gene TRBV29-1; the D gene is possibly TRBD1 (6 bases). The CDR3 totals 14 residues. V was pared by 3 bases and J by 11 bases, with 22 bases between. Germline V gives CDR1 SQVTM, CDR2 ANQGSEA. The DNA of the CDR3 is TGCAGCGTTGACTTAAGGGGGTCTAGTGGAGAGCAGTACTTC. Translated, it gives CSVDLRGSSGEQYF.

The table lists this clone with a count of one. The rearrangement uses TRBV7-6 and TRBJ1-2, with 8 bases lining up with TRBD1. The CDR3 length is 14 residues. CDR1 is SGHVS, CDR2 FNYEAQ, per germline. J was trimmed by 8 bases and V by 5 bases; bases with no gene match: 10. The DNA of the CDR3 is TGTGCCAGCAGCACCGGACAGGGTTTAAGCGGCTACACCTTC. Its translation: CASSTGQGLSGYTF.

The CDR3 sequence: CASTGIGSPLHF. DNA of the CDR3: TGTGCCAGCACAGGAATCGGTTCACCCCTCCACTTT. The chain uses TRBV6-1 and TRBJ1-6; no firm D call. Trimming took off 7 bases at V and 9 bases at J, with 10 bases between the two ends. The CDR3 covers 12 residues. CDR1 and CDR2 from the germline V gene are MNHNS and SASEGT.

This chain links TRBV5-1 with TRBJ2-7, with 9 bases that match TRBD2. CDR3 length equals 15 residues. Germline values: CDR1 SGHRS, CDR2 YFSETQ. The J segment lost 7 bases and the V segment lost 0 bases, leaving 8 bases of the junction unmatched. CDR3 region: CASSLAEAGGEEQYF. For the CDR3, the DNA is TGCGCCAGCAGCTTGGCCGAGGCGGGGGGGGAGGAGCAGTACTTC.

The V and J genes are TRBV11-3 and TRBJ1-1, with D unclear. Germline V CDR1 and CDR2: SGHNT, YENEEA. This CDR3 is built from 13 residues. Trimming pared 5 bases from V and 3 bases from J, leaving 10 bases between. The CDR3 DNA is TGTGCCAGCAGCCTATCCTACGACACTGAAGCTTTCTTT. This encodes CASSLSYDTEAFF.

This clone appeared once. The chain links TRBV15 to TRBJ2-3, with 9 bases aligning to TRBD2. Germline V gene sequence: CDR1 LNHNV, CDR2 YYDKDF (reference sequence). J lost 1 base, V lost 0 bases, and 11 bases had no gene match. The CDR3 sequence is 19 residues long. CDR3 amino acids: CATSREVFSGGRGTDTQYF. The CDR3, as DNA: TGTGCCACCAGCAGAGAGGTTTTTAGCGGGGGCAGGGGCACAGATACGCAGTATTTT.

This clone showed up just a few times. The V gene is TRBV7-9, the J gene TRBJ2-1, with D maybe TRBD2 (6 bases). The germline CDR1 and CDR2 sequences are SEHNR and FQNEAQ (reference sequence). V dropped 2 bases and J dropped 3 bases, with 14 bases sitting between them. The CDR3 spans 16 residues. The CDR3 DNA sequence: TGTGCCAGCAGCTTACCCGCCGGGACTTACTACAATGAGCAGTTCTTC. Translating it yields CASSLPAGTYYNEQFF.

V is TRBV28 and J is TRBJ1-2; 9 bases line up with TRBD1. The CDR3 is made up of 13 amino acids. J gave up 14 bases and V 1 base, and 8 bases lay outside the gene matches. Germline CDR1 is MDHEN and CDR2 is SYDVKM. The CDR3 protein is CASSLSLGQGRTF. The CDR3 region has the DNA TGTGCCAGCAGTTTATCCCTAGGACAGGGGAGGACCTTC.

The CDR3 nucleotides read TGCGCCAGCAGGAGCAGGGACAGGGGAACCGGGGAGCTGTTTTTT. The encoded protein is CASRSRDRGTGELFF. The chain has TRBV5-1 and TRBJ2-2; TRBD1 aligns across 10 bases. Losses at the gene ends were 5 bases for V and 5 bases for J; bases not matched to a gene: 6. Germline lookup yields CDR1 SGHRS and CDR2 YFSETQ. The CDR3 is made up of 15 amino acids. Full variable domain (outside the CDR3, taken from reference TRBV5-1 and TRBJ2-2): KAGVTQTPRYLIKTRGQQVTLSCSPISGHRSVSWYQQTPGQGLQFLFEYFSETQRNKGNFPGRFSGRQFSNSRSEMNVSTLELGDSALYLCASRSRDRGTGELFFGEGSRLTVL.

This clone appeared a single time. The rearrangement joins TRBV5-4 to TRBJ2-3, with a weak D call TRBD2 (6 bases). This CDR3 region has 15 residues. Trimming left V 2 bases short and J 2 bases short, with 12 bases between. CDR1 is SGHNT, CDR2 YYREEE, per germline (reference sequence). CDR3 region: CASSLAAGTTDTQYF. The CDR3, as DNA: TGTGCCAGCAGCTTAGCAGCGGGCACCACAGATACGCAGTATTTT.

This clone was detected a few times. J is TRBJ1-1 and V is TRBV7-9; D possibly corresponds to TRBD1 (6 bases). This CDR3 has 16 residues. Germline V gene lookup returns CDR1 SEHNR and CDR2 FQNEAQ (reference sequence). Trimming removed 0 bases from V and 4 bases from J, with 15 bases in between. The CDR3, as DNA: TGTGCCAGCAGCTTAGCAGCAGGGGCCTCGGGCACTGAAGCTTTCTTT. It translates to CASSLAAGASGTEAFF. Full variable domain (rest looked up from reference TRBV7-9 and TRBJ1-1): DTGVSQNPRHKITKRGQNVTFRCDPISEHNRLYWYRQTLGQGPEFLTYFQNEAQLEKSRLLSDRFSAERPKGSFSTLEIQRTEQGDSAMYLCASSLAAGASGTEAFFGQGTRLTVV.

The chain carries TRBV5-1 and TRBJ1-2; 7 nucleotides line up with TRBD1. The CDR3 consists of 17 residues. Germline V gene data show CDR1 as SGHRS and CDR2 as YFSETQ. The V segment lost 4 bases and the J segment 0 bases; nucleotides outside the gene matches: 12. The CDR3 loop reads CASSPFGTDRSNYGYTF. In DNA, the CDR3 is TGCGCCAGCAGCCCATTCGGGACAGATAGATCTAACTATGGCTACACCTTC.

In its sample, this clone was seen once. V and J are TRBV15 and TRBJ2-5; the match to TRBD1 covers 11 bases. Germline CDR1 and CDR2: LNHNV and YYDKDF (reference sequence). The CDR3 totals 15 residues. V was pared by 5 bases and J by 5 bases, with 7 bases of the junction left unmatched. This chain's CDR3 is CATSDLGQGGETQYF. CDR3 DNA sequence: TGTGCCACCAGCGATCTGGGACAGGGGGGCGAGACCCAGTACTTC. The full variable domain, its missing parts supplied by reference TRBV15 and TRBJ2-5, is DAMVIQNPRYQVTQFGKPVTLSCSQTLNHNVMYWYQQKSSQAPKLLFHYYDKDFNNEADTPDNFQSRRPNTSFCFLDIRSPGLGDTAMYLCATSDLGQGGETQYFGPGTRLLVL.

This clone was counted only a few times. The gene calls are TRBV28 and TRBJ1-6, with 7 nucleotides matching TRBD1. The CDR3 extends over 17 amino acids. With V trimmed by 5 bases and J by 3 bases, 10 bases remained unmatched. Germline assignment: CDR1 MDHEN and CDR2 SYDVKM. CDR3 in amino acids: CASSLLGQALYNSPLHF. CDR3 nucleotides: TGTGCCAGCAGTCTCCTAGGACAGGCCCTCTATAATTCACCCCTCCACTTT.

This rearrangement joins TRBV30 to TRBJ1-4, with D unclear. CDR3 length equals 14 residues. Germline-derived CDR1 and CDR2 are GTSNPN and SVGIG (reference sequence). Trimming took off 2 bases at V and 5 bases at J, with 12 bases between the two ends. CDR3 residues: CAWSSGRSNEKLFF. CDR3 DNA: TGTGCCTGGAGTTCGGGGAGATCCAATGAAAAACTGTTTTTT.

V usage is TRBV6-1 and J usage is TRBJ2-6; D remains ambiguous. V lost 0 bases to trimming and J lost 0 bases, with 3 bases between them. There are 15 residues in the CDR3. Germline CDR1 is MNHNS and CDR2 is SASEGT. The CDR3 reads CASSEASSGANVLTF. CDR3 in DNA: TGTGCCAGCAGTGAAGCCAGCTCTGGGGCCAACGTCCTGACTTTC.

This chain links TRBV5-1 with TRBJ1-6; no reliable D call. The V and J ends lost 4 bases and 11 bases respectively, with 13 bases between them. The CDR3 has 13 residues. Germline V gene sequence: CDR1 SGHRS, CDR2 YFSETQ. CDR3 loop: CASSTLTSPPLHF. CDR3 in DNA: TGCGCCAGCAGCACGTTGACTAGCCCACCCCTCCACTTT.

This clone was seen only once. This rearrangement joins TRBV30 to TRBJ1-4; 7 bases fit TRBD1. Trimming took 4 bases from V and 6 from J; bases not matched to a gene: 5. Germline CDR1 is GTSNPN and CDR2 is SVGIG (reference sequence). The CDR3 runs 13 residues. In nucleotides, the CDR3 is TGTGCCTGGAAGACAGGGAGATATGAAAAACTGTTTTTT. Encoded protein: CAWKTGRYEKLFF. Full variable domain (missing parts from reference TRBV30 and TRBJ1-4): SQTIHQWPATLVQPVGSPLSLECTVEGTSNPNLYWYRQAAGRGLQLLFYSVGIGQISSEVPQNLSASRPQDRQFILSSKKLLLSDSGFYLCAWKTGRYEKLFFGSGTQLSVL.

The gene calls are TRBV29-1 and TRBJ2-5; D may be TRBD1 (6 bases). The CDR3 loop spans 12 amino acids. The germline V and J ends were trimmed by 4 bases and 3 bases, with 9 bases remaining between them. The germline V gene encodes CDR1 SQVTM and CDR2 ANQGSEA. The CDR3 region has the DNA TGCAGCGTTGGACAGGAAAAAGAGACCCAGTACTTC. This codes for CSVGQEKETQYF.

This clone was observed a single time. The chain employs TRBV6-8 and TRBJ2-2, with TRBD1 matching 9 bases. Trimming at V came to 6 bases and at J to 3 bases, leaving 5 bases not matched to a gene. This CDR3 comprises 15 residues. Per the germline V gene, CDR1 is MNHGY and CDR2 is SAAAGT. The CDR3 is CASRTDRGDTGELFF. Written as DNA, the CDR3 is TGTGCCAGCAGAACAGACAGGGGGGACACCGGGGAGCTGTTTTTT.

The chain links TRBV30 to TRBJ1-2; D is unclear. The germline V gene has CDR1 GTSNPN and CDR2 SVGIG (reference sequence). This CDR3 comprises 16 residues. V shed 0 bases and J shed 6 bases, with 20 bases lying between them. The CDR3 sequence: CAWSVRSGRIRDGYTF. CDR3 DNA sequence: TGTGCCTGGAGTGTGCGGTCCGGCAGAATAAGAGATGGCTACACCTTC.

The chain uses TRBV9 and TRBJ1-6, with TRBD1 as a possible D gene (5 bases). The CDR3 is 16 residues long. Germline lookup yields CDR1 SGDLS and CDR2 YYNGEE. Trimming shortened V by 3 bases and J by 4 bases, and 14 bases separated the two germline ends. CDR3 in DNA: TGTGCCAGCAGCGGATCCCCAGACAGTTATAATTCACCCCTCCACTTT. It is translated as CASSGSPDSYNSPLHF.

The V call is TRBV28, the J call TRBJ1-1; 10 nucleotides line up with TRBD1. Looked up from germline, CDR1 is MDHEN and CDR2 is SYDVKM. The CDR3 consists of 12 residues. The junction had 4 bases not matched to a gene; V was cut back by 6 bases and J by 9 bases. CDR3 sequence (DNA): TGTGCCAGCAGCCCGGGACAGGGGAAAGCTTTCTTT. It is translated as CASSPGQGKAFF.

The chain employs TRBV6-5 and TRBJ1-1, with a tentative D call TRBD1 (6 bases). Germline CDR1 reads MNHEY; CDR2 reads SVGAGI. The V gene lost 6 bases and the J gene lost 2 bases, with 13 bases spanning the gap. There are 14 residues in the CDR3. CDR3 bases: TGTGCCAGCAGGGCAGGGGCAAAAAACACTGAAGCTTTCTTT. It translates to CASRAGAKNTEAFF.

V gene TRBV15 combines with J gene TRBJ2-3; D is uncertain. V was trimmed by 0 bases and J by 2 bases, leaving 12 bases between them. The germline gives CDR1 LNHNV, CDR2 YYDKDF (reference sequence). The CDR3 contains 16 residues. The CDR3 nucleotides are TGTGCCACCAGCAGAGATCATGGCGGTCTCACAGATACGCAGTATTTT. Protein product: CATSRDHGGLTDTQYF.

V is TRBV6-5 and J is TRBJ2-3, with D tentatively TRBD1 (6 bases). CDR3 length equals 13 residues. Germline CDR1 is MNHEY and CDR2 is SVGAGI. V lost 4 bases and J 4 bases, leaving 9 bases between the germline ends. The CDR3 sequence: CASSFRGADTQYF. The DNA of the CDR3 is TGTGCCAGCAGTTTCAGGGGCGCAGATACGCAGTATTTT.

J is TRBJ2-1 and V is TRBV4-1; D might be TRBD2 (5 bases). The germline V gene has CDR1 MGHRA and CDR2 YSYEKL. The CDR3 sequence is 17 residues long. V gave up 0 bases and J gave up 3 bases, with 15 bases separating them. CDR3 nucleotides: TGCGCCAGCAGCCAAGACGTAGGCTCTAGCTTCTACAATGAGCAGTTCTTC. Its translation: CASSQDVGSSFYNEQFF.

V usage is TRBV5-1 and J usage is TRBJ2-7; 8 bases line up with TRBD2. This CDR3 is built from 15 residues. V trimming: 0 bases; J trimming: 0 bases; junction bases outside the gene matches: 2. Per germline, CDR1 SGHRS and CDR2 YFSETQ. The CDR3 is CASSLAGGASYEQYF. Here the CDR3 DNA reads TGCGCCAGCAGCTTGGCCGGGGGGGCCTCCTACGAGCAGTACTTC.